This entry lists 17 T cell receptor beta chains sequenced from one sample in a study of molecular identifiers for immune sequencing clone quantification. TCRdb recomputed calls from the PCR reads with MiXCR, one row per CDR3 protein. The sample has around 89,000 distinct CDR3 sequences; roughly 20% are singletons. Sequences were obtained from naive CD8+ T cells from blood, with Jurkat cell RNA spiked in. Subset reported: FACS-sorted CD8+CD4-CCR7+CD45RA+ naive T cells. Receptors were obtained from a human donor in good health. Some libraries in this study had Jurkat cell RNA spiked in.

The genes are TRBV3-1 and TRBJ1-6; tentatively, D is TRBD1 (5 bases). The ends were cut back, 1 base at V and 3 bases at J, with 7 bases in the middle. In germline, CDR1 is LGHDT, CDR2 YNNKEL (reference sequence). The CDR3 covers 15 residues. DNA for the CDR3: TGTGCCAGCAGCCAAGCAGGGAACTATAATTCACCCCTCCACTTT. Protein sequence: CASSQAGNYNSPLHF.

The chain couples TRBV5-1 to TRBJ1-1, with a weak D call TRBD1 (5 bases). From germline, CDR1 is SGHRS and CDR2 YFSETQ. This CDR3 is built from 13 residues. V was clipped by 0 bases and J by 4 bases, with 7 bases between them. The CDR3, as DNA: TGCGCCAGCAGCTTGGAACAGGCCACTGAAGCTTTCTTT. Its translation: CASSLEQATEAFF. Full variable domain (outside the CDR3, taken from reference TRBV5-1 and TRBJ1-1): KAGVTQTPRYLIKTRGQQVTLSCSPISGHRSVSWYQQTPGQGLQFLFEYFSETQRNKGNFPGRFSGRQFSNSRSEMNVSTLELGDSALYLCASSLEQATEAFFGQGTRLTVV.

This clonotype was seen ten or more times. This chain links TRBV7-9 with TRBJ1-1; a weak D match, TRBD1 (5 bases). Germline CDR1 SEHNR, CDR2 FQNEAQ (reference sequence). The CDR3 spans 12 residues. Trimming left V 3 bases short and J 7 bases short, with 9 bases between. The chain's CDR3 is CASSLTDNEAFF. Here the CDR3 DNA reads TGTGCCAGCAGCTTGACAGATAATGAAGCTTTCTTT.

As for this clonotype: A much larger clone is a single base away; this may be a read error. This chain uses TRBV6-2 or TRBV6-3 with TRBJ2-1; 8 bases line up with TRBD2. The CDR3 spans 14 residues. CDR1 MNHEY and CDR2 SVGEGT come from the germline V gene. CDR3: CATLTRGAPGERFF. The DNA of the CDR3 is TGTGCCACCCTCACGCGGGGGGCGCCCGGTGAGCGGTTCTTC.

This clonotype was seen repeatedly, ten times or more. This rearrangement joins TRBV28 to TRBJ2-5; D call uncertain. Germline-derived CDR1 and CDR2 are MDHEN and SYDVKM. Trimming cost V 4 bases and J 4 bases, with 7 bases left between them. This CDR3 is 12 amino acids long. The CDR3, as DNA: TGTGCCAGCAGTTCTAATGTAGAGACCCAGTACTTC. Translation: CASSSNVETQYF.

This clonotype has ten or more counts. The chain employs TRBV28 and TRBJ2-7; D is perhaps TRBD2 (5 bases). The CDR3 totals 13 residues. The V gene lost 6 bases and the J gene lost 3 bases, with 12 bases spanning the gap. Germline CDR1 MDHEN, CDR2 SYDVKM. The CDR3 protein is CASRPTGVYEQYF. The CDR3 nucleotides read TGTGCCAGCAGACCTACCGGGGTCTACGAGCAGTACTTC.

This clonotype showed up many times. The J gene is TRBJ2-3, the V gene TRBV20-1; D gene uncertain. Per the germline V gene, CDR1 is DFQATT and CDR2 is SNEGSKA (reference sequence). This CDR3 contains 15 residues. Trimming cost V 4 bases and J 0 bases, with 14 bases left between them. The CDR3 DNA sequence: TGCAGTGCTATTGATCAGGAATCGAGCACAGATACGCAGTATTTT. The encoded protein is CSAIDQESSTDTQYF.

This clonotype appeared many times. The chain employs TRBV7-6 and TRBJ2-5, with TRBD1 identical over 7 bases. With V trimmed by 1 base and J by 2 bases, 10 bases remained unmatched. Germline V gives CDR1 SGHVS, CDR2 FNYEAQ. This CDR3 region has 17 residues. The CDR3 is CASSLGRAQGDQETQYF. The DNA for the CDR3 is TGTGCCAGCAGCTTAGGACGGGCCCAGGGGGATCAAGAGACCCAGTACTTC.

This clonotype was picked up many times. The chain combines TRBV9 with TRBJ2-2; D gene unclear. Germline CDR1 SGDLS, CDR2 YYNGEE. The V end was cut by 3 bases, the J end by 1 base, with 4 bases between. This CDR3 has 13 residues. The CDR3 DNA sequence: TGTGCCAGCAGCGACGAGAACACCGGGGAGCTGTTTTTT. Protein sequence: CASSDENTGELFF.

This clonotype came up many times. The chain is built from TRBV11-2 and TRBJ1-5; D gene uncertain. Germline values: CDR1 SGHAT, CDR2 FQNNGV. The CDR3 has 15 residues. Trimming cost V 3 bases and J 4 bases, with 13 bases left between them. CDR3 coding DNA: TGTGCCAGCAGCTTGAACGGACTGGGAAATCAGCCCCAGCATTTT. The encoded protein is CASSLNGLGNQPQHF.

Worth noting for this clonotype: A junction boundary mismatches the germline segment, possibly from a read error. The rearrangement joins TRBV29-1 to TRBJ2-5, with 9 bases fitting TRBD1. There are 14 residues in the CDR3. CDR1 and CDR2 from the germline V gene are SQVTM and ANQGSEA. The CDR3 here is CSVVNRGPKESQYF. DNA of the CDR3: TGCAGCGTTGTAAACAGGGGGCCTAAAGAGTCCCAGTACTTC.

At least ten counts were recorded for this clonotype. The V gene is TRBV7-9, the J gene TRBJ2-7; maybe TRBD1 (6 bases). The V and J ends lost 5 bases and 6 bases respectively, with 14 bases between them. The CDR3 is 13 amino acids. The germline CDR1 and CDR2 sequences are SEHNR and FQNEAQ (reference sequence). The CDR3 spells CASSPPDRLEQYF. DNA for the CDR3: TGTGCCAGCAGCCCTCCCGACAGGCTCGAGCAGTACTTC.

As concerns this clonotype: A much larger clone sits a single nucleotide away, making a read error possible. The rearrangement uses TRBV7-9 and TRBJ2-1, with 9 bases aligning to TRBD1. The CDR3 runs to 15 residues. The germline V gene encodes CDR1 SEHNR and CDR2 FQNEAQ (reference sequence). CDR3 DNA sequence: TGTGCCAGCAGCTTAGCGGGACAGGGCGGCAATGAGCAGCTCTTC. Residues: CASSLAGQGGNEQLF. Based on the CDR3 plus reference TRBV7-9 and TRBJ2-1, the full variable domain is DTGVSQNPRHKITKRGQNVTFRCDPISEHNRLYWYRQTLGQGPEFLTYFQNEAQLEKSRLLSDRFSAERPKGSFSTLEIQRTEQGDSAMYLCASSLAGQGGNEQLFGPGTRLTVL.

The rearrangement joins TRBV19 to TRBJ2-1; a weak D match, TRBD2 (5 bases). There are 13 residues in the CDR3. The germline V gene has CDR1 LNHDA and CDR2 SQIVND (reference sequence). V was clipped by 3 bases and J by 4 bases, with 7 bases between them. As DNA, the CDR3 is TGTGCCAGTAGTATGAGGGTATACAATGAGCAGTTCTTC. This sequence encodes CASSMRVYNEQFF.

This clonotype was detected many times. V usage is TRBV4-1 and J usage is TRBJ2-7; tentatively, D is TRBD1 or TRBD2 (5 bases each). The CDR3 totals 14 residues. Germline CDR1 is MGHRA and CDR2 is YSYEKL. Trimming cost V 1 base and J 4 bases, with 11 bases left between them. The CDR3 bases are TGCGCCAGCAGCCAAGGGCCTGGGGGTTACGAGCAGTACTTC. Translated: CASSQGPGGYEQYF.

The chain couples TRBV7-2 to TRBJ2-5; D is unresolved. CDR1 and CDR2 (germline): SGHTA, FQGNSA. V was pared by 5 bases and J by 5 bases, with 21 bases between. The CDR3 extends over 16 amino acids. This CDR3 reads CASSDLRPELDETQYF. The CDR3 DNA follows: TGTGCCAGCAGCGATCTCCGCCCGGAGTTAGATGAGACCCAGTACTTC.

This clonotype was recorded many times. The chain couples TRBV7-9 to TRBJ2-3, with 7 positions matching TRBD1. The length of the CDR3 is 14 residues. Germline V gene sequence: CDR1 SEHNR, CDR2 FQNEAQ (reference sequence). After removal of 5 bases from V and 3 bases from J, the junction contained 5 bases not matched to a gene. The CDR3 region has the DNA TGTGCCAGCAGCGAGGACAGGTGGACAGATACGCAGTATTTT. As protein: CASSEDRWTDTQYF.